These 15 T cell receptor beta chains share one sample of origin, sequenced in a study of cytomegalovirus exposure and HLA in healthy donors. Primers: 60 Vbeta forward and 13 Jbeta reverse. Here immunoSEQ multiplex PCR was the method, and the copy in TCRdb shows in-frame clones only, minus some. The specimen's table records 95,000 to 150,000 clones. The sequencing input was PBMCs. The receptors here all came from a middle-aged man in good health and CMV-seronegative.

The chain carries TRBV13 and TRBJ2-3, with D possibly matching TRBD2 (6 bases). Germline V gene sequence: CDR1 PRHDT, CDR2 FYEKMQ (reference sequence). The V gene lost 5 bases and the J gene lost 6 bases, with 15 bases spanning the gap. This CDR3 has 14 amino acids. The chain's CDR3 is CASSPGGARDTQYF. The CDR3 DNA reads TGTGCCAGCAGCCCCGGGGGAGCGAGGGATACGCAGTATTTT.

The chain links TRBV6-1 to TRBJ2-7; the match to TRBD2 covers 14 bases. CDR3 length: 14 amino acids. The junction had 7 bases not matched to a gene; V was cut back by 11 bases and J by 4 bases. Germline loops: CDR1 MNHNS, CDR2 SASEGT. This chain's CDR3 is CAGRLAGGPYEQYF. The DNA of the CDR3 is TGTGCCGGAAGACTAGCGGGAGGGCCGTACGAGCAGTACTTC.

The chain joins TRBV5-1 to TRBJ1-2, with TRBD1 identical over 10 bases. This CDR3 region has 14 residues. The junction had 9 bases not matched to a gene; V was cut back by 6 bases and J by 7 bases. Germline V CDR1 and CDR2: SGHRS, YFSETQ. Written as DNA, the CDR3 is TGCGCCAGCACCGAAGACAGGGGGCGCGGTGGCTACACCTTC. Its protein is CASTEDRGRGGYTF.

V and J are TRBV5-1 and TRBJ2-7; the D gene is possibly TRBD2 (5 bases). Trimming stripped 3 bases from V and 2 bases from J, with 12 bases between. Germline CDR1 SGHRS, CDR2 YFSETQ. The CDR3 runs 14 residues. The CDR3 is CASSYRTGAYEQYF. Here the CDR3 DNA reads TGCGCCAGCAGCTACCGGACTGGAGCCTACGAGCAGTACTTC.

The chain employs TRBV4-1 and TRBJ2-7; possibly TRBD2 for D (5 bases). Germline V gene sequence: CDR1 MGHRA, CDR2 YSYEKL. There are 14 residues in the CDR3. Trimming removed 1 base at V and 6 bases at J, with 13 bases between. CDR3: CASSQGETRREQYF. The CDR3, as DNA: TGCGCCAGCAGCCAAGGGGAGACAAGGCGCGAGCAGTACTTC.

V gene TRBV6-4 combines with J gene TRBJ2-1; 11 nucleotides align to TRBD2. This CDR3 region has 16 residues. Germline V lookup: CDR1 MRHNA, CDR2 SNTAGT. V was pared by 10 bases and J by 3 bases, with 11 bases of the junction left unmatched. CDR3 DNA sequence: TGTGCCATAAAGATTGAGACTAGCGGGGACTACAATGAGCAGTTCTTC. Its protein product is CAIKIETSGDYNEQFF.

The chain combines TRBV2 with TRBJ2-3, with D possibly TRBD1 on 6 matching bases. The CDR3 has 15 amino acids. The V gene lost 5 bases and the J gene lost 3 bases, with 15 bases spanning the gap. Germline V gives CDR1 SNHLY, CDR2 FYNNEI. The CDR3 sequence is CASSPQGLGTDTQYF. Here the CDR3 DNA reads TGTGCCAGCAGTCCGCAGGGGCTGGGGACAGATACGCAGTATTTT. Using reference TRBV2 and TRBJ2-3 for the parts outside the CDR3, the full variable domain is EPEVTQTPSHQVTQMGQEVILRCVPISNHLYFYWYRQILGQKVEFLVSFYNNEISEKSEIFDDQFSVERPDGSNFTLKIRSTKLEDSAMYFCASSPQGLGTDTQYFGPGTRLTVL.

V is TRBV6-5 and J is TRBJ2-1; the match to TRBD1 covers 11 bases. CDR1 and CDR2 from the germline V gene are MNHEY and SVGAGI. The length of the CDR3 is 15 residues. With 2 bases clipped from V and 7 bases from J, the junction kept 4 bases outside the gene matches. In nucleotides, the CDR3 is TGTGCCAGCAGTTACAGGGACAGGGGGGGAAATGAGCAGTTCTTC. It specifies CASSYRDRGGNEQFF.

CDR3 sequence (DNA): TGTGCCAGCACCTCCCGGACGGGAATCTCCTACGAGCAGTACTTC. Amino acid sequence: CASTSRTGISYEQYF. The chain carries TRBV28 and TRBJ2-7; tentatively, D is TRBD2 (5 bases). Germline V gene data show CDR1 as MDHEN and CDR2 as SYDVKM. CDR3 length: 15 residues. V lost 7 bases, J lost 0 bases, and 16 bases lay in between.

CDR3 loop: CASSQGLAGGLGDTQYF. In DNA form, the CDR3 reads TGCGCCAGCAGCCAAGGACTAGCGGGAGGATTAGGAGATACGCAGTATTTT. The chain has TRBV4-1 and TRBJ2-3, with TRBD2 matching over 13 bases. With V trimmed by 1 base and J by 5 bases, 6 bases remained unmatched. The germline CDR1 and CDR2 sequences are MGHRA and YSYEKL. The CDR3 runs 17 residues.

The chain employs TRBV7-2 and TRBJ1-1; D may be TRBD1 (5 bases). The CDR3 contains 13 residues. The ends were cut back, 1 base at V and 6 bases at J, with 9 bases in the middle. Germline loops: CDR1 SGHTA, CDR2 FQGNSA. The CDR3 loop is CASSLDWGPEAFF. CDR3 in DNA: TGTGCCAGCAGCTTAGATTGGGGCCCTGAAGCTTTCTTT.

V is TRBV5-1 and J is TRBJ2-3; 11 bases agree with TRBD2. The CDR3 has 15 amino acids. Germline trimming cut 4 bases from V and 5 bases from J; bases unmatched to any gene: 6. Germline CDR1 SGHRS, CDR2 YFSETQ. The CDR3 nucleotides are TGCGCCAGCAGCCTTAGCGGGAGGGCCATAGATACGCAGTATTTT. This gives the protein CASSLSGRAIDTQYF.

This chain connects TRBV5-1 to TRBJ2-7; 9 nucleotides align to TRBD1. CDR3 length equals 13 residues. Germline values: CDR1 SGHRS, CDR2 YFSETQ. Trimming took 4 bases from V and 6 from J; bases not matched to a gene: 5. CDR3 loop: CASSPGTGLEQYF. The CDR3 DNA is TGCGCCAGCAGCCCCGGGACAGGGCTCGAGCAGTACTTC.

The chain joins TRBV7-2 to TRBJ2-5; 14 bases map to TRBD2. J lost 9 bases, V lost 2 bases, and 11 bases had no gene match. There are 17 residues in the CDR3. Germline loops: CDR1 SGHTA, CDR2 FQGNSA. CDR3 region: CASSLPGLAGGRWAQYF. DNA of the CDR3: TGTGCCAGCAGCTTACCCGGACTAGCGGGAGGACGCTGGGCCCAGTACTTC. The full variable domain, completed using reference TRBV7-2 and TRBJ2-5, is GAGVSQSPSNKVTEKGKDVELRCDPISGHTALYWYRQSLGQGLEFLIYFQGNSAPDKSGLPSDRFSAERTGGSVSTLTIQRTQQEDSAVYLCASSLPGLAGGRWAQYFGPGTRLLVL.

V and J are TRBV11-2 and TRBJ2-1; weak D call: TRBD2 (5 bases). V lost 1 base and J 8 bases, leaving 9 bases between the germline ends. CDR1 and CDR2 from the germline V gene are SGHAT and FQNNGV. The CDR3 is 13 amino acids. The CDR3 region is CASSLVGRDEQFF. CDR3 bases: TGTGCCAGCAGCTTAGTTGGGCGGGATGAGCAGTTCTTC.